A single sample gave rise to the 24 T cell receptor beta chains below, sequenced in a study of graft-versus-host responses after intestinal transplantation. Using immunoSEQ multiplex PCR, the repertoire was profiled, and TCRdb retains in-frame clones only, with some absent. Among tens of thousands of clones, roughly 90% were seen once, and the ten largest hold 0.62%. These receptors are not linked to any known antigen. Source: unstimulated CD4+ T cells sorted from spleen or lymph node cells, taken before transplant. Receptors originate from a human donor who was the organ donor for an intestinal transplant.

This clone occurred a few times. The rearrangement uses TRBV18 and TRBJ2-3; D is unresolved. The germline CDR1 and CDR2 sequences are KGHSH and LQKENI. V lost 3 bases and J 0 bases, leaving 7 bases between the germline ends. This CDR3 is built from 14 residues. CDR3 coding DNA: TGTGCCAGCTCACCGGTTACTAGCACAGATACGCAGTATTTT. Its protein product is CASSPVTSTDTQYF.

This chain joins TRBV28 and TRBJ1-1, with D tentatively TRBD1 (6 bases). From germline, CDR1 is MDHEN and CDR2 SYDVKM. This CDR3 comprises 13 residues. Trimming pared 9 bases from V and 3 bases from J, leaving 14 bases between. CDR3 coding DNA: TGTGCCAGTATCCGGGGGGCGGACACTGAAGCTTTCTTT. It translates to CASIRGADTEAFF.

The CDR3 DNA is TGTGCCAGTACCCAAGGACAGGGGTTCAATCAGCCCCAGCATTTT. Amino acids: CASTQGQGFNQPQHF. The chain couples TRBV19 to TRBJ1-5; TRBD1 matches at 9 bases. The V gene's germline CDR1 is LNHDA and CDR2 SQIVND (reference sequence). J was trimmed by 3 bases and V by 7 bases; bases with no gene match: 7. The CDR3 length is 15 residues.

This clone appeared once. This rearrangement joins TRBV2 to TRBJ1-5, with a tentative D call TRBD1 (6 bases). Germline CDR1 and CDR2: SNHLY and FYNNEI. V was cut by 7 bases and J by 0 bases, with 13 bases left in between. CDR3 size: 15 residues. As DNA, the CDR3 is TGTGCCAGCACCGGGACAAGAGATAGCAATCAGCCCCAGCATTTT. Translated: CASTGTRDSNQPQHF.

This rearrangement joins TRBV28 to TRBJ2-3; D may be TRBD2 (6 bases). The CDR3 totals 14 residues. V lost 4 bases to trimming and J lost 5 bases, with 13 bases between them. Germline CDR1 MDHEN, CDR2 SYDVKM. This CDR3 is CASSSPSGGDTQYF. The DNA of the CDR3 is TGTGCCAGCAGTTCTCCCTCCGGGGGAGATACGCAGTATTTT.

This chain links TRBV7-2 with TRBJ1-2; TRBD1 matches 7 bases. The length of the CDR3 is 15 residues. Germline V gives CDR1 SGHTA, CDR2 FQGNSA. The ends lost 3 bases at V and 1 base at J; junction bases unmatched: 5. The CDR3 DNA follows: TGTGCCAGCAGCTTGGGGGACAGTTATAACTATGGCTACACCTTC. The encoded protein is CASSLGDSYNYGYTF.

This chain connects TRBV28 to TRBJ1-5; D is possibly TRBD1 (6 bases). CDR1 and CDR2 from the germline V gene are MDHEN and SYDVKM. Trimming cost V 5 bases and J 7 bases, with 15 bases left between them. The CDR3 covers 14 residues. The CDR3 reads CASSDDNRGQPQHF. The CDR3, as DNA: TGTGCCAGCAGTGACGACAATAGGGGGCAGCCCCAGCATTTT.

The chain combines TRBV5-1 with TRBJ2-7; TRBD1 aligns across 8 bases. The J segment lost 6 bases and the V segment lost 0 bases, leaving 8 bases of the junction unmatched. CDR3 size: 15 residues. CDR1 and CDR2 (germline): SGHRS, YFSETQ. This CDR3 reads CASSLALTGQGEQYF. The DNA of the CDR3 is TGCGCCAGCAGCTTGGCCCTTACAGGACAGGGCGAGCAGTACTTC.

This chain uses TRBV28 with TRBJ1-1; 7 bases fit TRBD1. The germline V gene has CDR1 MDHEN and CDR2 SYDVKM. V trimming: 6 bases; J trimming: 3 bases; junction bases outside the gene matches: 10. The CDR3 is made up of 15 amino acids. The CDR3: CASRRWDSYYTEAFF. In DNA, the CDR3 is TGTGCCAGCAGGCGTTGGGACAGTTATTACACTGAAGCTTTCTTT.

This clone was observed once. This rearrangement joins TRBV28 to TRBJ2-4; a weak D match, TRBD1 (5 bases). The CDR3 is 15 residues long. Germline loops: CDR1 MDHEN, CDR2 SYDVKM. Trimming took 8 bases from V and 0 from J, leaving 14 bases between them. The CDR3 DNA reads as TGTGCCAGCGGAACACAGGCCCTAGCCAAAAACATTCAGTACTTC. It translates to CASGTQALAKNIQYF.

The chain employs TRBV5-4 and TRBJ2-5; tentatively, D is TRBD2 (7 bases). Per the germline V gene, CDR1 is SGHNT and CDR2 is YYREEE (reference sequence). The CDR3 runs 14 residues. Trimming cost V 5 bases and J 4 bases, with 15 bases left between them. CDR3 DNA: TGTGCCAGCAGGGAGGGGGGGGACCGAGAGACCCAGTACTTC. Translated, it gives CASREGGDRETQYF.

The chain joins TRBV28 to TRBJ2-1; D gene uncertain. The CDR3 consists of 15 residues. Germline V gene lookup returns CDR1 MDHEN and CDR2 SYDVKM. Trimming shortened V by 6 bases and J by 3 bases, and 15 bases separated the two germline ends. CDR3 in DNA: TGTGCCAGCAGGCAAGGCGCTCCAGGCTACAATGAGCAGTTCTTC. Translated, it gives CASRQGAPGYNEQFF.

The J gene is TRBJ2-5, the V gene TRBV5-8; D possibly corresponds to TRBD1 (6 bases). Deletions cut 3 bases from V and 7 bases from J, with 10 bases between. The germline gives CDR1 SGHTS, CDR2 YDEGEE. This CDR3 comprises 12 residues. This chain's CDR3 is CASSSIRGTQYF. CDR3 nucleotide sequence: TGTGCCAGCAGCTCTATCAGGGGGACCCAGTACTTC.

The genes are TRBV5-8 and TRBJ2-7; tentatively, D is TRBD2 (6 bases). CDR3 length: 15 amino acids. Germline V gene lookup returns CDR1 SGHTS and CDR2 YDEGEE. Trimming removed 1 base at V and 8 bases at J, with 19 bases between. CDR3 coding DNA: TGTGCCAGCAGCTTGCGGGGTGACTCGCGGGGAAAGCAGTACTTC. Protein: CASSLRGDSRGKQYF.

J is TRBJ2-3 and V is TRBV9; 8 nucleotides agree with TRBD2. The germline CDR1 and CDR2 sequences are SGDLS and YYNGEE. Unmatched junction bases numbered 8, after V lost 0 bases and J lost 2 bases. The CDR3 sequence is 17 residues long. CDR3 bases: TGTGCCAGCAGCGTAGGTCTCCTAGCGGGCCTCACAGATACGCAGTATTTT. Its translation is CASSVGLLAGLTDTQYF.

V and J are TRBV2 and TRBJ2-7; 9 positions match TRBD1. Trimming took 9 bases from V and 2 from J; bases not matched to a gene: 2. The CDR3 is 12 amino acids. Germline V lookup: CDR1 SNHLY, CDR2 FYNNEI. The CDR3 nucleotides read TGTGCCAGTAGACAGGGGGCCTACGAGCAGTACTTC. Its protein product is CASRQGAYEQYF.

The CDR3 here is CASSLAQGSTEAFF. CDR3 in DNA: TGCGCCAGCAGCTTGGCCCAGGGATCCACTGAAGCTTTCTTT. The chain combines TRBV5-1 with TRBJ1-1; tentatively, D is TRBD1 (5 bases). This CDR3 has 14 residues. Trimming shortened V by 0 bases and J by 4 bases, and 10 bases separated the two germline ends. Germline V lookup: CDR1 SGHRS, CDR2 YFSETQ.

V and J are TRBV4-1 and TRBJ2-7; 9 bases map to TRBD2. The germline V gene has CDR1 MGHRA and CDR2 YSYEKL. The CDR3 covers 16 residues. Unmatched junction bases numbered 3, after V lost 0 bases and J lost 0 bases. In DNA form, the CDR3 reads TGCGCCAGCAGCCAAGATTGGGGACTAGCCTCCTACGAGCAGTACTTC. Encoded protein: CASSQDWGLASYEQYF.

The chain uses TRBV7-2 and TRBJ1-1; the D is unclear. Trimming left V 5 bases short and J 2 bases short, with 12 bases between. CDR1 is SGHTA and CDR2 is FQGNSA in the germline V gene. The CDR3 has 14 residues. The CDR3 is CASSPSRGNTEAFF. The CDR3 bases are TGTGCCAGCAGCCCTTCACGGGGAAACACTGAAGCTTTCTTT.

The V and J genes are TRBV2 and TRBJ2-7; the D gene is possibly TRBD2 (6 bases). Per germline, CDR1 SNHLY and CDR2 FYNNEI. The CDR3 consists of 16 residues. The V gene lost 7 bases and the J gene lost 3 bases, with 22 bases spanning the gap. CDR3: CASMMGYRDLDYEQYF. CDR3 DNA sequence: TGTGCCAGCATGATGGGCTACCGGGACTTAGACTACGAGCAGTACTTC.

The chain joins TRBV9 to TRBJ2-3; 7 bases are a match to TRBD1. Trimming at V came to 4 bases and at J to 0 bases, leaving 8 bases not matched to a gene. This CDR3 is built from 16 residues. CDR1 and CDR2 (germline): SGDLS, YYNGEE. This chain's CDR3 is CASSPRQGSSTDTQYF. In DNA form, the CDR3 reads TGTGCCAGCAGCCCCCGACAGGGTTCTAGCACAGATACGCAGTATTTT.

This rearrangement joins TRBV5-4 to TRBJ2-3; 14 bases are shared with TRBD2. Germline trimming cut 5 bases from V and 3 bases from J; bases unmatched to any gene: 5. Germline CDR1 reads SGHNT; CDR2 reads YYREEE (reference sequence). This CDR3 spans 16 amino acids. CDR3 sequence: CASSPGTSGRTDTQYF. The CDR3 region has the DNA TGTGCCAGCAGTCCTGGGACTAGCGGGAGAACAGATACGCAGTATTTT.

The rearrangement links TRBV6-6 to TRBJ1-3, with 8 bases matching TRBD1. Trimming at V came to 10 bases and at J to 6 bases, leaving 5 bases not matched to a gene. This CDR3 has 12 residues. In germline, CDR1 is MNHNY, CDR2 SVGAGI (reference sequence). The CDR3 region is CATLDRVNTIYF. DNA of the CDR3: TGTGCCACCTTGGACAGGGTAAACACCATATATTTT.

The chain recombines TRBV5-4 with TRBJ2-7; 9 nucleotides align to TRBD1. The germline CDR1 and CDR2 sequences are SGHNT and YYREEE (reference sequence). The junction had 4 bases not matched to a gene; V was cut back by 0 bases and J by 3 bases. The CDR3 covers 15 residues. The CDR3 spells CASSLGGQGNYEQYF. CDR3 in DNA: TGTGCCAGCAGCTTGGGGGGACAGGGAAACTACGAGCAGTACTTC.